Shown below are 11 T cell receptor beta chains from a single sample sequenced in a study of human T cells and chemical hapten exposure. TCRdb re-called the RACE reads with MiXCR, one entry per CDR3 protein. The sample has 130,000 or so distinct CDR3 sequences, 9% to 10% seen once. Time point meaning: healthy volunteer bleed at 2 weeks. The template was total RNA from unfractionated whole blood. The sequenced sample was whole blood. The receptors here all came from a male donor in good health. Some clones in this sample may be carry-over from other donors' samples.

This clonotype was observed at least ten times. V and J are TRBV10-3 and TRBJ2-2, with 8 bases that match TRBD1. Germline assignment: CDR1 ENHRY and CDR2 SYGVKD. The CDR3 is made up of 14 amino acids. J lost 4 bases, V lost 6 bases, and 4 bases had no gene match. The DNA for the CDR3 is TGTGCCATCAGCGGGACAGGACTCACCGGGGAGCTGTTTTTT. It yields the protein CAISGTGLTGELFF.

This clonotype was recorded many times. The rearrangement joins TRBV6-5 to TRBJ1-6, with D perhaps TRBD1 (5 bases). The CDR3 has 13 amino acids. V lost 4 bases, J lost 8 bases, and 9 bases lay in between. The germline V gene has CDR1 MNHEY and CDR2 SVGAGI. The CDR3: CASSSFRDSPLHF. The CDR3 coding sequence is TGTGCCAGCAGTTCGTTCAGGGATTCACCCCTCCACTTT.

V usage is TRBV7-9 and J usage is TRBJ2-5; D is possibly TRBD1 (8 bases). CDR3 length: 17 residues. V lost 4 bases, J lost 1 base, and 19 bases lay in between. Germline V gene data show CDR1 as SEHNR and CDR2 as FQNEAQ (reference sequence). The chain's CDR3 is CASSSWTGWGGQETQYF. CDR3 DNA: TGTGCCAGCAGCTCCTGGACAGGGTGGGGGGGCCAAGAGACCCAGTACTTC.

This sequence joins TRBV6-6 and TRBJ1-2; possibly TRBD1 for D (6 bases). Per the germline V gene, CDR1 is MNHNY and CDR2 is SVGAGI (reference sequence). This CDR3 has 13 amino acids. Trimming removed 6 bases from V and 3 bases from J, with 11 bases in between. CDR3 sequence (DNA): TGTGCCAGCAGCTTACAGGGAGACTATGGCTACACCTTC. Its translation is CASSLQGDYGYTF.

This clonotype was counted at least ten times. This chain uses TRBV10-3 with TRBJ1-2; D call uncertain. The CDR3 consists of 14 residues. V gave up 0 bases and J gave up 5 bases, with 10 bases separating them. Germline CDR1 and CDR2: ENHRY and SYGVKD. Here the CDR3 DNA reads TGTGCCATCAGTGAGTCTGGAGTTCGATATGGCTACACCTTC. Translation: CAISESGVRYGYTF.

The chain employs TRBV27 and TRBJ1-1; 8 bases map to TRBD1. After removal of 5 bases from V and 5 bases from J, the junction contained 13 bases not matched to a gene. Germline V gene lookup returns CDR1 MNHEY and CDR2 SMNVEV (reference sequence). The CDR3 is 16 residues long. For the CDR3, the DNA is TGTGCCAGCAGTCTTCGACAGGGGCGCAGGAGTACTGAAGCTTTCTTT. It specifies CASSLRQGRRSTEAFF.

A few counts support this clonotype. The chain carries TRBV29-1 and TRBJ1-1; D uncertain. Trimming removed 2 bases at V and 0 bases at J, with 7 bases between. The length of the CDR3 is 13 residues. The germline gives CDR1 SQVTM, CDR2 ANQGSEA. The CDR3 region is CSVESELNTEAFF. CDR3 sequence (DNA): TGCAGCGTTGAAAGCGAGCTGAACACTGAAGCTTTCTTT.

This clonotype came up a few times. The chain joins TRBV2 to TRBJ2-4; TRBD1 matches 8 bases. V gave up 4 bases and J gave up 2 bases; unmatched junction bases: 19. CDR3 length equals 20 residues. Germline values: CDR1 SNHLY, CDR2 FYNNEI. CDR3 DNA sequence: TGTGCCAGCAGTGTTCGATCCCGACAGGGGACGTCCCTAACCAAAAACATTCAGTACTTC. This sequence encodes CASSVRSRQGTSLTKNIQYF.

The V call is TRBV6-2 or TRBV6-3, the J call TRBJ2-2, with D possibly matching TRBD2 (5 bases). This CDR3 has 20 residues. V gave up 2 bases and J gave up 0 bases, with 22 bases separating them. The germline V gene has CDR1 MNHEY and CDR2 SVGEGT. The CDR3 reads CASSYPGNSGNAPNTGELFF. The CDR3 nucleotides are TGTGCCAGCAGTTACCCGGGAAACTCCGGGAACGCTCCGAACACCGGGGAGCTGTTTTTT.

This clonotype was seen at least ten times. The V call is TRBV16, the J call TRBJ1-2; tentatively, D is TRBD1 (5 bases). The CDR3 runs to 13 residues. V lost 5 bases and J 10 bases, leaving 17 bases between the germline ends. Germline CDR1 KGHSY, CDR2 FQNENV. The CDR3 DNA is TGTGCCAGCAGCACGAGCGGGGCTAAGGACTACACCTTC. Translating gives CASSTSGAKDYTF.

This clonotype was seen repeatedly, ten times or more. V usage is TRBV5-4 and J usage is TRBJ2-1; 14 nucleotides agree with TRBD2. The CDR3 is 16 residues long. The germline gives CDR1 SGHNT, CDR2 YYREEE (reference sequence). V gave up 3 bases and J gave up 8 bases; unmatched junction bases: 7. The CDR3 sequence is CASSSGTSGRVDEQFF. In nucleotides, the CDR3 is TGTGCCAGCAGCTCCGGGACTAGCGGGAGAGTCGATGAGCAGTTCTTC.